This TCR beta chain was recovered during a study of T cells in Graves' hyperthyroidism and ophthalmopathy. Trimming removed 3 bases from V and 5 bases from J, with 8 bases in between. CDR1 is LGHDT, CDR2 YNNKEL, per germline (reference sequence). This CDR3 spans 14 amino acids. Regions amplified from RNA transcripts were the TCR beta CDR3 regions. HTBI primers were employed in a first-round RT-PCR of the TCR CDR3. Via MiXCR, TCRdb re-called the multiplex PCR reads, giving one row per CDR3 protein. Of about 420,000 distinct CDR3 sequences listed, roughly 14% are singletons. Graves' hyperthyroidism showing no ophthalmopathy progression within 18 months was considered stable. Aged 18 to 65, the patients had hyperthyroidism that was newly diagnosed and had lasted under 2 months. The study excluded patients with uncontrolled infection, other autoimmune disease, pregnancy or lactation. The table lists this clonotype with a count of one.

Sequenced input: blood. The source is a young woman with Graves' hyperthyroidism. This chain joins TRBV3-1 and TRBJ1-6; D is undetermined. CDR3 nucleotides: TGTGCCAGCAGCCAGGCAGGCAATAATTCACCCCTCCACTTT. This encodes CASSQAGNNSPLHF.